This entry concerns a single T cell receptor beta chain. Its antigen is not known. Per germline, CDR1 SQVTM and CDR2 ANQGSEA. This CDR3 comprises 13 residues. V lost 4 bases, J lost 0 bases, and 7 bases lay in between. These data are taken from a study of CD8 T cell repertoires and HIV-1 epitope variants. The overall study: Separate wells received one of Twenty-five Gag or Nef variant peptides. Control wells had CMV/EBV/flu peptides, negative Ebola AY9, or no peptide.

Study-wide findings and caveats: Nine TCR beta clonotypes were antigen-specific, six or seven apparently recognizing autologous or escape variants.

Clones were sequenced by immunoSEQ multiplex PCR, and TCRdb holds only the in-frame ones, with some missing. This sample carries approximately 4,500 clones, approximately 65% of them seen once, and the ten largest clones take about 46%. This receptor was identified in a male donor with HIV. The chain uses TRBV29-1 and TRBJ1-3; no clear D. Material for sequencing was cultured CD8+ T cells derived from PBMCs. For the CDR3, the DNA is TGCAGCGTTGTACTTCCCTCTGGAAACACCATATATTTT. It codes for CSVVLPSGNTIYF.